A selection of T cell receptor beta chains follows, all from one sample in a study of cytomegalovirus exposure and HLA in healthy donors. The protocol was immunoSEQ multiplex PCR, while the TCRdb copy is restricted to in-frame clones and leaves out a portion. The sample includes under 200,000 clones, 75% to 90% of them seen just once. Sequencing used PBMCs. The receptor source for this set is a woman aged 25 to 39 in good health and CMV-seronegative. The CDR3 runs from the conserved cysteine through the conserved F or W. A D gene is named only where the DNA matches it firmly. Size is stated for part of the rows, as once, few or many counts, or as a class when the clone is expanded.

D gene	clone size	V gene	J gene	CDR3 protein	CDR3 DNA
.	.	TRBV7-9	TRBJ2-4	CASSWPGEAKNIQYF	TGTGCCAGCAGCTGGCCAGGGGAGGCCAAAAACATTCAGTACTTC
TRBD2	once	TRBV7-9	TRBJ2-5	CASSLSGRAGETQYF	TGTGCCAGCAGCCTTAGCGGGAGGGCCGGGGAGACCCAGTACTTC
TRBD2	.	TRBV11-2	TRBJ2-3	CASSFSRSGGAYTQYF	TGTGCCAGCAGCTTCTCGAGGAGCGGGGGGGCGTATACGCAGTATTTT
TRBD1	.	TRBV19	TRBJ2-7	CASRTGGFPYEQYF	TGTGCCAGTAGGACAGGGGGCTTCCCCTACGAGCAGTACTTC
TRBD2	.	TRBV4-1	TRBJ2-7	CASSQGLAAREQYF	TGCGCCAGCAGCCAAGGCCTAGCGGCTAGGGAGCAGTACTTC
.	.	TRBV6-5	TRBJ1-1	CASSYHKTVTEAFF	TGTGCCAGCAGTTACCATAAGACAGTGACTGAAGCTTTCTTT
TRBD2	.	TRBV7-7	TRBJ2-5	CASSLAREGRETQYF	TGTGCTAGCAGCTTAGCGCGGGAGGGCCGGGAGACCCAGTACTTC
.	.	TRBV6-5	TRBJ2-7	CASSYSSSYEQYF	TGTGCCAGCAGTTACTCTTCTTCCTACGAGCAGTACTTC
.	.	TRBV5-1	TRBJ2-3	CASSPRKDSASTDTQYF	TGCGCCAGCAGCCCGCGTAAGGATAGCGCCAGCACAGATACGCAGTATTTT
.	.	TRBV5-4	TRBJ2-3	CASSLGAGRTDTQYF	TGTGCCAGCAGCTTAGGCGCGGGGAGGACAGATACGCAGTATTTT
.	.	TRBV6-6	TRBJ2-6	CASSYSADSGANVLTF	TGTGCCAGCAGTTACTCGGCAGACTCTGGGGCCAACGTCCTGACTTTC
.	.	TRBV5-6	TRBJ1-1	CASSLVGAGTEAFF	TGTGCCAGCAGCTTGGTGGGGGCAGGCACTGAAGCTTTCTTT
TRBD1	.	TRBV19	TRBJ1-5	CASSMGQGGNQPQHF	TGTGCCAGTAGTATGGGACAGGGAGGCAATCAGCCCCAGCATTTT
TRBD1	.	TRBV29-1	TRBJ2-1	CSVGGTGSVEEQFF	TGCAGCGTTGGCGGGACAGGGTCGGTTGAAGAGCAGTTCTTC
TRBD2	.	TRBV29-1	TRBJ2-1	CSVAAGVLRDEQFF	TGCAGCGTTGCTGCGGGAGTTCTAAGAGATGAGCAGTTCTTC
.	.	TRBV2	TRBJ1-2	CASSIQKNYGYTF	TGTGCCAGCAGTATACAGAAAAACTATGGCTACACCTTC
.	.	TRBV28	TRBJ2-7	CASTVGGFSYEQYF	TGTGCCAGCACAGTTGGGGGGTTCTCCTACGAGCAGTACTTC
TRBD1	.	TRBV9	TRBJ2-7	CASSPGQGISYEQYF	TGTGCCAGCAGCCCAGGACAGGGGATTTCCTACGAGCAGTACTTC
TRBD1	.	TRBV5-1	TRBJ2-1	CASRPNRGNEQFF	TGCGCCAGCAGACCAAACAGGGGAAATGAGCAGTTCTTC
TRBD2	.	TRBV5-1	TRBJ2-3	CASSLGLAGGAYTDTQYF	TGCGCCAGCAGCTTGGGGCTAGCGGGGGGCGCGTACACAGATACGCAGTATTTT
.	.	TRBV7-3	TRBJ1-4	CASSSTPGGLNEKLFF	TGTGCCAGCAGCTCCACCCCTGGAGGGCTCAATGAAAAACTGTTTTTT
TRBD2	.	TRBV28	TRBJ2-7	CASAGTSGTLHHEQYF	TGTGCCAGCGCCGGGACTAGCGGGACCCTGCACCACGAGCAGTACTTC
TRBD2	.	TRBV18	TRBJ2-7	CASSPAGVSGVEQYF	TGTGCCAGCTCACCCGCGGGAGTCTCCGGAGTGGAGCAGTACTTC
TRBD1	few	TRBV5-1	TRBJ2-7	CASSLIVGDRVYEQYF	TGCGCCAGCAGCCTGATCGTGGGGGACAGAGTTTACGAGCAGTACTTC
.	.	TRBV15	TRBJ2-3	CATSSIITDTQYF	TGTGCCACCAGCAGTATAATCACAGATACGCAGTATTTT
.	few	TRBV2	TRBJ1-1	CASLMRMNTEAFF	TGTGCCAGCTTGATGAGGATGAACACTGAAGCTTTCTTT
TRBD2	.	TRBV14	TRBJ2-3	CASSSGLADWGQYF	TGTGCCAGCAGCTCGGGTCTAGCGGACTGGGGGCAGTATTTT
.	.	TRBV11-3	TRBJ2-7	CASSLGGNYEQYF	TGTGCCAGCAGCCTTGGGGGGAACTACGAGCAGTACTTC
TRBD1	.	TRBV9	TRBJ2-7	CASSAGTGEDYEQYF	TGTGCCAGCAGCGCCGGGACAGGGGAAGACTACGAGCAGTACTTC
.	.	TRBV10-3	TRBJ1-5	CAIRSDVGNQPQHF	TGTGCCATCAGATCAGATGTTGGCAATCAGCCCCAGCATTTT
.	.	TRBV29-1	TRBJ2-7	CSVKAARLAYEQYF	TGCAGCGTTAAGGCAGCCAGACTAGCCTACGAGCAGTACTTC
.	once	TRBV10-2	TRBJ2-7	CASQSTNGPTYEQYF	TGCGCCAGCCAATCGACTAACGGGCCGACCTACGAGCAGTACTTC
.	.	TRBV19	TRBJ2-6	CASQAKSRTASSGANVLTF	TGTGCCAGTCAAGCCAAGAGCCGGACAGCCTCCTCTGGGGCCAACGTCCTGACTTTC
.	.	TRBV19	TRBJ2-2	CAIWDMSNTGELFF	TGTGCCATTTGGGACATGTCGAACACCGGGGAGCTGTTTTTT
TRBD2	.	TRBV28	TRBJ2-1	CASSFSGRGDEQFF	TGTGCCAGCAGTTTTAGCGGGAGGGGGGATGAGCAGTTCTTC
.	.	TRBV7-8	TRBJ2-5	CASSLDSRGWETQYF	TGTGCCAGCAGTTTGGACAGCCGGGGATGGGAGACCCAGTACTTC
.	few	TRBV6-1	TRBJ2-4	CASRADLAKNIQYF	TGTGCCAGCCGAGCGGATCTAGCCAAAAACATTCAGTACTTC
TRBD1	.	TRBV19	TRBJ1-5	CASSTHRGVSNQPQHF	TGTGCCAGTAGTACCCACAGGGGAGTGAGCAATCAGCCCCAGCATTTT
.	.	TRBV2	TRBJ2-7	CASSDWAHYEQYF	TGTGCCAGCAGTGATTGGGCCCACTACGAGCAGTACTTC
TRBD2	.	TRBV28	TRBJ2-7	CASGDGLAAEQYF	TGTGCCAGCGGCGATGGACTAGCCGCCGAGCAGTACTTC
.	.	TRBV28	TRBJ1-2	CASLSGVWRNYGYTF	TGTGCCAGCCTGTCGGGGGTATGGAGAAACTATGGCTACACCTTC
.	.	TRBV15	TRBJ1-5	CATSRDLGGGNQPQHF	TGTGCCACCAGCAGAGATCTAGGAGGGGGCAATCAGCCCCAGCATTTT
TRBD2	.	TRBV19	TRBJ2-5	CASSLGTSGTQETQYF	TGTGCCAGTAGTTTAGGGACTAGCGGTACCCAAGAGACCCAGTACTTC
.	.	TRBV7-3	TRBJ2-6	CASSFTGSSGANVLTF	TGTGCCAGCAGCTTTACAGGGAGCTCTGGGGCCAACGTCCTGACTTTC
TRBD1	.	TRBV11-2	TRBJ2-2	CASSWGQSSRTGELFF	TGTGCCAGCAGCTGGGGACAGTCCTCCCGGACCGGGGAGCTGTTTTTT
.	.	TRBV28	TRBJ2-7	CASRIGAGVGEQYF	TGTGCCAGCAGAATTGGGGCAGGGGTAGGGGAGCAGTACTTC
TRBD2	.	TRBV5-1	TRBJ2-1	CASSEGLAGVDEQFF	TGCGCCAGCAGCGAGGGACTAGCGGGCGTCGATGAGCAGTTCTTC
TRBD1	.	TRBV28	TRBJ1-4	CASSFPGTGSNEKLFF	TGTGCCAGCAGTTTCCCCGGGACAGGGTCGAATGAAAAACTGTTTTTT
.	.	TRBV11-2	TRBJ2-1	CASSFSYNEQFF	TGTGCCAGCAGCTTCAGCTACAATGAGCAGTTCTTC
TRBD1	few	TRBV28	TRBJ2-4	CASSLGQGFWRGGGAKNIQYF	TGTGCCAGCAGCCTGGGACAGGGTTTTTGGCGGGGTGGGGGGGCCAAAAACATTCAGTACTTC
.	.	TRBV4-1	TRBJ2-3	CASSQGGPFRDTQYF	TGCGCCAGCAGCCAGGGGGGACCTTTCCGGGATACGCAGTATTTT
.	.	TRBV6-6	TRBJ1-2	CASSWEGWDGYTF	TGTGCCAGCAGTTGGGAGGGGTGGGATGGCTACACCTTC
.	.	TRBV9	TRBJ2-3	CASSVGWGADTQYF	TGTGCCAGCAGCGTAGGGTGGGGGGCAGATACGCAGTATTTT
TRBD1	.	TRBV19	TRBJ2-7	CASSTDRFEQYF	TGTGCCAGTAGTACGGACAGGTTTGAGCAGTACTTC
TRBD1	.	TRBV2	TRBJ2-3	CASRIIQGADTQYF	TGTGCCAGCAGAATCATACAGGGGGCGGATACGCAGTATTTT
.	few	TRBV7-9	TRBJ1-2	CASSQGGAPFNYGYTF	TGTGCCAGCTCACAGGGAGGGGCCCCATTTAACTATGGCTACACCTTC
.	.	TRBV6-5	TRBJ2-7	CASSYTQDKEQYF	TGTGCCAGCAGTTACACCCAGGATAAGGAGCAGTACTTC
.	.	TRBV19	TRBJ2-5	CASSISGRQETQYF	TGTGCCAGTAGTATCTCAGGGCGCCAAGAGACCCAGTACTTC
.	.	TRBV10-3	TRBJ1-5	CAISERGDNQPQHF	TGTGCCATCAGTGAACGGGGTGACAATCAGCCCCAGCATTTT